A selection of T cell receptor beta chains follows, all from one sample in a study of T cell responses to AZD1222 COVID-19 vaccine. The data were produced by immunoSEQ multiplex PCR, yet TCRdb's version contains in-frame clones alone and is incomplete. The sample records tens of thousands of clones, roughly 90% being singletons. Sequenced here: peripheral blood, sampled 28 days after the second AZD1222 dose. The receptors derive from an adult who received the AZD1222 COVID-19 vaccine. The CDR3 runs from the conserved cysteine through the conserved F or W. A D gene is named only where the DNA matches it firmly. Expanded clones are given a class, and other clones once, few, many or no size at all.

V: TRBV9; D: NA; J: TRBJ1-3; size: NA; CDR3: CASSVAQSSGNTIYF; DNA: TGTGCCAGCAGCGTAGCACAGTCCTCTGGAAACACCATATATTTT
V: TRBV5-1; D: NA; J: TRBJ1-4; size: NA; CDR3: CASSLDSTNEKLFF; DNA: TGCGCCAGCAGCTTGGACAGCACTAATGAAAAACTGTTTTTT
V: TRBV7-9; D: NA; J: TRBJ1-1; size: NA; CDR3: CASSLGGANTEAFF; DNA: TGTGCCAGCAGCTTAGGAGGGGCGAACACTGAAGCTTTCTTT
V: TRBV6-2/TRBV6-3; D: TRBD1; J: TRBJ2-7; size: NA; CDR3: CASSFRQGPAYEQYF; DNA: TGTGCCAGCAGCTTCCGACAGGGGCCAGCCTACGAGCAGTACTTC
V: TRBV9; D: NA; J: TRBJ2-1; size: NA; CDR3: CASSTAGKNNEQFF; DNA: TGTGCCAGCAGCACCGCCGGCAAGAACAATGAGCAGTTCTTC
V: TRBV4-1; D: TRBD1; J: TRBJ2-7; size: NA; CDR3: CASSQATGSRDEQYF; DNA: TGCGCCAGCAGCCAAGCGACAGGGAGTAGGGACGAGCAGTACTTC
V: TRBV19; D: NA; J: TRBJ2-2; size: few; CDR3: CASSIQAWGELFF; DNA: TGTGCCAGTAGTATCCAGGCTTGGGGGGAGCTGTTTTTT
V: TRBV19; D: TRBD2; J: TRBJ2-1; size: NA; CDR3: CASNVAGGYNEQFF; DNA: TGTGCCAGTAATGTAGCGGGAGGTTACAATGAGCAGTTCTTC
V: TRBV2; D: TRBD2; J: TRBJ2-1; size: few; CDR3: CASSEGGLGYNEQFF; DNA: TGTGCCAGCAGTGAGGGGGGACTAGGATACAATGAGCAGTTCTTC
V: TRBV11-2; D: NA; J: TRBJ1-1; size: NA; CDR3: CASRWGAEAFF; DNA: TGTGCCAGCAGGTGGGGCGCTGAAGCTTTCTTT
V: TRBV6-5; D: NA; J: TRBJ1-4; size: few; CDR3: CASRLQGGTNEKLFF; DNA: TGTGCCAGCAGATTACAGGGAGGTACTAATGAAAAACTGTTTTTT
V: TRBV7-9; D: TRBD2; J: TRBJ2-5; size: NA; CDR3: CASTTRGLAGGGETQYF; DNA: TGTGCCAGCACCACCAGAGGACTAGCGGGAGGGGGAGAGACCCAGTACTTC
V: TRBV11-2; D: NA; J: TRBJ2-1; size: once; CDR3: CASSLESGLVGQNEQFF; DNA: TGTGCCAGCAGCTTAGAGAGCGGTCTCGTGGGGCAAAATGAGCAGTTCTTC
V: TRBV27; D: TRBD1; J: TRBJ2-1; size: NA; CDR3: CASRSGTDSYNEQFF; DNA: TGTGCCAGCAGGTCCGGGACAGACTCCTACAATGAGCAGTTCTTC
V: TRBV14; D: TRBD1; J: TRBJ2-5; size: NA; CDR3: CASSQGRTGAETQYF; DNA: TGTGCCAGCAGCCAAGGCCGGACAGGAGCGGAGACCCAGTACTTC
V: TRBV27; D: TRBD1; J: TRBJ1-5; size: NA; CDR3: CASSPITGGYSNQPQHF; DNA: TGTGCCAGCAGTCCTATCACAGGGGGATATAGCAATCAGCCCCAGCATTTT
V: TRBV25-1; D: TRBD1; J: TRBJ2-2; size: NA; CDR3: CASSAQGDTGELFF; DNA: TGTGCCAGCAGTGCACAGGGGGACACCGGGGAGCTGTTTTTT
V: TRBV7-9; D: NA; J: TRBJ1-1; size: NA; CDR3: CASSFTHMNTEAFF; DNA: TGTGCCAGCAGCTTTACGCATATGAACACTGAAGCTTTCTTT
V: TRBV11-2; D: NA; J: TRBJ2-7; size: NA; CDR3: CASSLDPELSYEQYF; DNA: TGTGCCAGCAGCTTAGATCCAGAACTTTCCTACGAGCAGTACTTC
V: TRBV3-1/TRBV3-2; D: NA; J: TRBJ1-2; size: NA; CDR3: CASSQSQDQGYTF; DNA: TGTGCCAGCAGCCAATCCCAGGATCAAGGCTACACCTTC
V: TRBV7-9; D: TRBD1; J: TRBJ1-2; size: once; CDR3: CASSGTASNYGYTF; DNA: TGTGCCAGCAGCGGGACAGCTTCCAACTATGGCTACACCTTC
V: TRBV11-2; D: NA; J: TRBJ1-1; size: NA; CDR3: CASSLLHTNTEAFF; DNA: TGTGCCAGCAGCTTACTACATACGAACACTGAAGCTTTCTTT